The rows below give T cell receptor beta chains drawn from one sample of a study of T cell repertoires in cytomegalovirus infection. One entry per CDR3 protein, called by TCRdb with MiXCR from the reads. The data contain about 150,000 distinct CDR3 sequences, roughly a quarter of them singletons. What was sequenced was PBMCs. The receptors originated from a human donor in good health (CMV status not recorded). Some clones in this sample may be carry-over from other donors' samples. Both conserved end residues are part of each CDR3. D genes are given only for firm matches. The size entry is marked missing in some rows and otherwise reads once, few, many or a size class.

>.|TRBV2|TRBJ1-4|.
TGTGCCAGCGGAAGGACAGTCCTTAAAAAACTGTTTTTT
CASGRTVLKKLFF
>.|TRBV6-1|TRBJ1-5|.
TGTGCCAGTGTTGACAGTAATAGCAATCAGCCCCAGCATTTT
CASVDSNSNQPQHF
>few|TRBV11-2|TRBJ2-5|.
TGTGCCAGCAGCTTAGTAGAGAACTTTTCCCAAGAGACCCAGTACTTC
CASSLVENFSQETQYF
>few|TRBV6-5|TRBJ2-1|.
TGTGCCAGCAGTTCCCCTGGGGGTCCCCAAAAATTCTTC
CASSSPGGPQKFF
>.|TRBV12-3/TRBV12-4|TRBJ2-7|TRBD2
TGTGCCAGCAGCCTGACTCCGGGAGGGACTGGGGAGCAGTACTTC
CASSLTPGGTGEQYF
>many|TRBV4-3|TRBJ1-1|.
TGCGCCAGCAGCCAAGAAGAGACAGACTACACTGAAGCTTTCTTT
CASSQEETDYTEAFF
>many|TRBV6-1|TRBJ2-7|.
TGTGCCAGCAGTGAACCAGACTCCAGGGCCTACTTATCCTACGAGCAGTACTTC
CASSEPDSRAYLSYEQYF
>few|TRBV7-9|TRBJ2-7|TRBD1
TGTGCCAGCAGCGCACAGGGGGTTACCTACGAGCAGTACTTC
CASSAQGVTYEQYF
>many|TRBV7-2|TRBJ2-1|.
TGTGCCAGCAGCTTAGGATTAGGGGGCAATGAGCAGTTCTTC
CASSLGLGGNEQFF
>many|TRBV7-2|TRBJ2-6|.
TGTGCCAGCAGCTTAGACAGCTCTGGGGCCAACGTCCTGACTTTC
CASSLDSSGANVLTF
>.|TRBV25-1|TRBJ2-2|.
TGTGCCAGCAGTGAGAGAGGGCAGGCCGGGGAGCTGTTTTTT
CASSERGQAGELFF
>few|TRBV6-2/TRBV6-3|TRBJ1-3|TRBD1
TGTGCCAGCAGTTACCGGGACAGGGGTACTAACACCATATATTTT
CASSYRDRGTNTIYF
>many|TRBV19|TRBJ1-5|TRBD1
TGTGCCACATCACAGGGGGCTCGTAGCAATCAGCCCCAGCATTTT
CATSQGARSNQPQHF
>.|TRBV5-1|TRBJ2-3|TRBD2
TGCGCCAGCAGAAACGGACTAGCGGGCCTAGATACGCAGTATTTT
CASRNGLAGLDTQYF
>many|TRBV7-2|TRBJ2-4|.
TGTGCCAGCAGCTTAGAGCTTTGGGGGAGGACTACCTTAGCCAAAAACATTCAGTACTTC
CASSLELWGRTTLAKNIQYF
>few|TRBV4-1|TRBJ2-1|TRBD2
TGCGCCAGCAGCCACGTTGGGACTAGCGGGGTCAATGAGCAGTTCTTC
CASSHVGTSGVNEQFF
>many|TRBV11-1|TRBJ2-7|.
TGTGCCAGCGGGGACGGCTTCTACGAGCAGTACTTC
CASGDGFYEQYF
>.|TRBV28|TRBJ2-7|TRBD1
TGTGCCAGCAGACCCCCCGGGACAGGGACCTACGAGCAGTACTTC
CASRPPGTGTYEQYF
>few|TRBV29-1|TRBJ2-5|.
TGCAGCGTTGAGTACGGGGCTGGAGAGACCCAGTACTTC
CSVEYGAGETQYF
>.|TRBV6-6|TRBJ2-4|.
TGTGCCAGCAGTTACAGGATAGCGGAGGGGGGGAAAAACATTCAGTACTTC
CASSYRIAEGGKNIQYF
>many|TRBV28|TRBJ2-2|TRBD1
TGTGCCAGCAGTGACAGGGGGCGGGCCGGGGAGCTGTTTTTT
CASSDRGRAGELFF
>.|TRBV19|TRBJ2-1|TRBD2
TGTGCCAGTAGCTCGACTAGCGGCGATGAGCAGTTCTTC
CASSSTSGDEQFF
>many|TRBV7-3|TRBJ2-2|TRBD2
TGTGCCAGCAGCTTAACAACGGGGGGGCCGGACGGGGAGCTGTTTTTT
CASSLTTGGPDGELFF
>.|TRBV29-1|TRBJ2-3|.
TGCAGCGTTACATCTCCTAGCACAGATACGCAGTATTTT
CSVTSPSTDTQYF
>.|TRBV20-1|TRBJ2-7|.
TGCAGTGCGGTCAAAGCAGGGAATCCCTACGAGCAGTACTTC
CSAVKAGNPYEQYF
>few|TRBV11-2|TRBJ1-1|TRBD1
TGTGCCAGCAGCTTAGGGACAGGGAGGGTGCCGAACACTGAAGCTTTCTTT
CASSLGTGRVPNTEAFF
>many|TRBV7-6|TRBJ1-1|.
TGTGCCAGCAGGGCAGCTAACACTGAAGCTTTCTTT
CASRAANTEAFF
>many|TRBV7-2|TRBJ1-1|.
TGTGCCAGCAGCGGACCGACAGGTATTGGCACTGAAGCTTTCTTT
CASSGPTGIGTEAFF
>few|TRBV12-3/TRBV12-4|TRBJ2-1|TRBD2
TGTGCCAGCAGTCAGACTAGCGGGAGTGATGAGCAGTTCTTC
CASSQTSGSDEQFF
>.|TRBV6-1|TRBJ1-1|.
TGTGCCAGCATTGGACCTGAAGCTTTCTTT
CASIGPEAFF
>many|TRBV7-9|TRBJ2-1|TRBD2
TGTGCCAGCAGCTTACCCTACCGGCTAGCGGGAGAGGTCAATGAGCAGTTCTTC
CASSLPYRLAGEVNEQFF
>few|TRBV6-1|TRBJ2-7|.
TGTGCCAGCAGTGAGCAGGGAGTAAGGGAGCAGTACTTC
CASSEQGVREQYF
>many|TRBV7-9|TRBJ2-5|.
TGTGCCAGCAGCAATGTCCAAGAGACCCAGTACTTC
CASSNVQETQYF
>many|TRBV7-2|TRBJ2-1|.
TGTGCCAGCAGCCCGTCGACTAGGGTCGTCCGCAATGAGCAGTTCTTC
CASSPSTRVVRNEQFF
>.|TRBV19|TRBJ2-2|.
TGTGCCAGTAGTATACAATTCACCGGGGAGCTGTTTTTT
CASSIQFTGELFF
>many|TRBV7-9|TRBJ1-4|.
TGTGCCAGCAGCTTCCACCTCGCGGAACAGGGACGTGGAGAAAAACTGTTTTTT
CASSFHLAEQGRGEKLFF
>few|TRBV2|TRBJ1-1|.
TGTGCCAGCAGCACAGGGATGAACACTGAAGCTTTCTTT
CASSTGMNTEAFF
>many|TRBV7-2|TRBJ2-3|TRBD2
TGTGCCAGCAGAGATACTAGCGGGGGAACAGATACGCAGTATTTT
CASRDTSGGTDTQYF
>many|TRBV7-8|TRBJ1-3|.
TGTGCCAGCAGCCCTAAGCCCCGATCAGGGGCAGGAAACACCATATATTTT
CASSPKPRSGAGNTIYF
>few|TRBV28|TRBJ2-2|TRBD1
TGTGCCAGCAGTTTAAATGGACAGGGTTTCACCGGGGAGCTGTTTTTT
CASSLNGQGFTGELFF
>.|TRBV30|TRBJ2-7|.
TGTGCCTGGAGTCAAGGGGTGGGCTACGAGCAGTACTTC
CAWSQGVGYEQYF
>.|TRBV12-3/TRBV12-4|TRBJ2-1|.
TGTGCCAGCAGTTTAAGACAGAACAATGAGCAGTTCTTC
CASSLRQNNEQFF
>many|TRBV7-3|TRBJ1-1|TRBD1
TGTGCCAGCAGCCCGGGACAGGGGAGGGAAGCTTTCTTT
CASSPGQGREAFF
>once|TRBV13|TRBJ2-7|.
TGTGCCAGCAGCGGCCCGGGACCCTCCTACGAGCAGTACTTC
CASSGPGPSYEQYF
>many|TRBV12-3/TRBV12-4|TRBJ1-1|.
TGTGCCACCGCTTTGGGGGCGAACACTGAAGCTTTCTTT
CATALGANTEAFF
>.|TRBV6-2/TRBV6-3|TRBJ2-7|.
TGTGCCAGCAGAAGGACGGGAACAGTCTACGAGCAGTACTTC
CASRRTGTVYEQYF
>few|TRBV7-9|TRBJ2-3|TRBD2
TGTGCCAGCAGTCGTAGCGGGAGAGAAGCTAGCACAGATACGCAGTATTTT
CASSRSGREASTDTQYF
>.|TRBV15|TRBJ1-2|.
TGTGCCACCAGCAGAGATAGAGACAGGAACGGCGGTGGCTACACCTTC
CATSRDRDRNGGGYTF
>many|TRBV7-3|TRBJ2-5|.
TGTGCCAGCAGCTTAGTCTCCCAGGGGCCCCAATACTTC
CASSLVSQGPQYF
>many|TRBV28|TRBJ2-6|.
TGTGCCAGCAGTGCCACACAGGGCCCTGGGGCCAACGTCCTGACTTTC
CASSATQGPGANVLTF
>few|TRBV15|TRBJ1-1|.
TGTGCCACCAGCAGAGTGTGGGACACTGAAGCTTTCTTT
CATSRVWDTEAFF
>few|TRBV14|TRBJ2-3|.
TGTGCCAGCAGCCAGTTAGCCTCTAGCACAGATACGCAGTATTTT
CASSQLASSTDTQYF
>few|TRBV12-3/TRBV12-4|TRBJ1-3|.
TGTGCCAGCAGTTTGGGGTCTGGAAACACCATATATTTT
CASSLGSGNTIYF
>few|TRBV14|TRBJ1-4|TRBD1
TGTGCCAGCAGCCAGGGGACAGGAGTTACTAATGAAAAACTGTTTTTT
CASSQGTGVTNEKLFF
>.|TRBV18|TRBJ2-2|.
TGTGCCAGCTCACCACTGGGACGTGCGGACACCGGGGATCTGTTTTTT
CASSPLGRADTGDLFF
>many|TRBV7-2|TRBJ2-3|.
TGTGCCAGCAGCTCACCGCGGGGCACAGATACGCAGTATTTT
CASSSPRGTDTQYF